Shown below are 31 T cell receptor beta chains from a single sample sequenced in a study of siplizumab effects on memory and regulatory T cells. TCRdb keeps only in-frame clones here, not all; method: immunoSEQ multiplex PCR. This repertoire shows approximately 75,000 clones, 85% to 95% found once; its top ten account for around 5%. Material for sequencing was CD8+ T cells sorted from blood. The receptors derive from a human donor in good health.

The V gene is TRBV4-1, the J gene TRBJ2-5, with TRBD1 as a possible D gene (5 bases). The CDR3 has 14 residues. Deletions cut 0 bases from V and 13 bases from J, with 18 bases between. CDR1 and CDR2 (germline): MGHRA, YSYEKL. The CDR3 DNA reads TGCGCCAGCAGCCAAGAGGGGCCCAAGGATGTGCTGTACTTC. As protein: CASSQEGPKDVLYF.

Only one count was recorded for this clone. The rearrangement links TRBV19 to TRBJ2-3, with 9 bases fitting TRBD2. Germline V gene sequence: CDR1 LNHDA, CDR2 SQIVND (reference sequence). Trimming removed 5 bases from V and 1 base from J; junction bases left unmatched: 4. The CDR3 length is 15 residues. In DNA form, the CDR3 reads TGTGCCAGTAGTGACATAGCGGGGGGCACAGATACGCAGTATTTT. Translating it yields CASSDIAGGTDTQYF.

The V gene is TRBV7-9, the J gene TRBJ1-1, with 8 bases aligning to TRBD1. The CDR3 consists of 15 residues. Germline V gene lookup returns CDR1 SEHNR and CDR2 FQNEAQ (reference sequence). The J segment lost 3 bases and the V segment lost 0 bases, leaving 3 bases of the junction unmatched. CDR3 protein: CASSLATGGDTEAFF. CDR3 bases: TGTGCCAGCAGCTTAGCCACAGGGGGGGACACTGAAGCTTTCTTT.

This sequence joins TRBV5-5 and TRBJ2-7; 8 bases fit TRBD1. The CDR3 contains 14 residues. With V trimmed by 3 bases and J by 2 bases, 4 bases remained unmatched. Germline V gene lookup returns CDR1 SGHKS and CDR2 YYEKEE (reference sequence). The DNA of the CDR3 is TGTGCCAGCAGCTCGGGACAGGCGACCTACGAGCAGTACTTC. This gives the protein CASSSGQATYEQYF. Combining the CDR3 with reference TRBV5-5 and TRBJ2-7 gives the whole variable domain DAGVTQSPTHLIKTRGQQVTLRCSPISGHKSVSWYQQVLGQGPQFIFQYYEKEERGRGNFPDRFSARQFPNYSSELNVNALLLGDSALYLCASSSGQATYEQYFGPGTRLTVT.

The chain joins TRBV27 to TRBJ2-7; 10 bases fit TRBD1. The germline V gene encodes CDR1 MNHEY and CDR2 SMNVEV (reference sequence). J was trimmed by 5 bases and V by 6 bases; bases with no gene match: 7. The length of the CDR3 is 14 residues. The CDR3 reads CASSIAGTGDEQYF. Here the CDR3 DNA reads TGTGCCAGCAGCATCGCCGGGACAGGGGACGAGCAGTACTTC.

The chain employs TRBV11-2 and TRBJ1-2; a weak D match, TRBD1 (6 bases). The CDR3 is made up of 15 amino acids. The V gene's germline CDR1 is SGHAT and CDR2 FQNNGV. Trimming removed 1 base at V and 3 bases at J, with 12 bases between. The CDR3 bases are TGTGCCAGCAGCTTAGGGGGGCTGTCCGACTATGGCTACACCTTC. It specifies CASSLGGLSDYGYTF. The complete variable domain, with remaining parts taken from reference TRBV11-2 and TRBJ1-2, reads EAGVAQSPRYKIIEKRQSVAFWCNPISGHATLYWYQQILGQGPKLLIQFQNNGVVDDSQLPKDRFSAERLKGVDSTLKIQPAKLEDSAVYLCASSLGGLSDYGYTFGSGTRLTVV.

V and J are TRBV10-1 and TRBJ2-3; D possibly matches TRBD1 or TRBD2 (5 bases each). Between the trimmed V and J ends, which lost 9 bases and 6 bases, there was a span of 22 bases. CDR1 is WNHNN and CDR2 is SYGVQD in the germline V gene (reference sequence). The CDR3 has 15 residues. CDR3: CASAMGTIGGDTQYF. The CDR3 DNA reads TGCGCCAGTGCCATGGGGACGATTGGTGGCGATACGCAGTATTTT.

The V gene is TRBV4-2, the J gene TRBJ2-7; 7 bases line up with TRBD1. From germline, CDR1 is LGHNA and CDR2 YNFKEQ. This CDR3 spans 14 amino acids. J gave up 1 base and V 4 bases, and 4 bases lay outside the gene matches. The CDR3 nucleotides read TGTGCCAGCAGCCCCTCGACAGGGTCCTACGAGCAGTACTTC. This translates into CASSPSTGSYEQYF.

The gene calls are TRBV27 and TRBJ2-7; tentatively, D is TRBD1 (5 bases). This CDR3 is 13 amino acids long. Germline CDR1 is MNHEY and CDR2 is SMNVEV (reference sequence). The V end lost 3 bases, the J end lost 3 bases, and 9 bases lay between the germline ends. CDR3 sequence: CASSFTGHYEQYF. For the CDR3, the DNA is TGTGCCAGCAGTTTTACCGGACACTACGAGCAGTACTTC.

The rearrangement uses TRBV10-3 and TRBJ2-3, with a possible D match to TRBD1 (5 bases). This CDR3 has 14 amino acids. Trimming removed 10 bases from V and 3 bases from J, with 17 bases in between. Per the germline V gene, CDR1 is ENHRY and CDR2 is SYGVKD. The CDR3 sequence: CATLSGHGTDTQYF. CDR3 DNA sequence: TGTGCCACCCTCTCCGGACATGGGACAGATACGCAGTATTTT.

This clone was detected only once. The rearrangement joins TRBV6-4 to TRBJ2-7, with 12 positions matching TRBD2. Germline V gives CDR1 MRHNA, CDR2 SNTAGT. Trimming at V came to 3 bases and at J to 6 bases, leaving 3 bases not matched to a gene. CDR3 size: 14 residues. The CDR3 DNA follows: TGTGCCAGCAGTGAGCTAGCGGGGGGGGCCGAGCAGTACTTC. Residues: CASSELAGGAEQYF.

The genes are TRBV19 and TRBJ1-5; the match to TRBD1 covers 8 bases. Germline V lookup: CDR1 LNHDA, CDR2 SQIVND (reference sequence). V lost 9 bases, J lost 3 bases, and 7 bases stayed unmatched. The CDR3 is 14 amino acids. The CDR3 reads CASMGQEFNQPQHF. The CDR3 DNA follows: TGTGCCAGCATGGGACAGGAATTCAATCAGCCCCAGCATTTT.

V gene TRBV19 combines with J gene TRBJ1-2, with 8 positions matching TRBD1. Germline trimming cut 5 bases from V and 3 bases from J; bases unmatched to any gene: 5. CDR3 size: 14 residues. Looked up from germline, CDR1 is LNHDA and CDR2 is SQIVND (reference sequence). The CDR3 region is CASSVTTGDYGYTF. CDR3 DNA sequence: TGTGCCAGTAGTGTAACGACAGGGGACTATGGCTACACCTTC.

The rearrangement uses TRBV6-4 and TRBJ2-1, with 9 positions matching TRBD2. The junction had 4 bases not matched to a gene; V was cut back by 3 bases and J by 4 bases. This CDR3 is 15 amino acids long. In germline, CDR1 is MRHNA, CDR2 SNTAGT. The CDR3 DNA follows: TGTGCCAGCAGTGAAAGTAGCGGGGGTTACAATGAGCAGTTCTTC. Amino acid sequence: CASSESSGGYNEQFF.

The chain recombines TRBV6-1 with TRBJ2-3; D possibly corresponds to TRBD2 (6 bases). The CDR3 has 16 amino acids. Germline V CDR1 and CDR2: MNHNS, SASEGT. Deletions cut 0 bases from V and 1 base from J, with 11 bases between. This chain's CDR3 is CASSEAPGGGTDTQYF. CDR3 coding DNA: TGTGCCAGCAGTGAAGCCCCGGGCGGGGGCACAGATACGCAGTATTTT.

This sequence joins TRBV19 and TRBJ2-1; D unclear. Germline V gives CDR1 LNHDA, CDR2 SQIVND (reference sequence). CDR3 length: 13 amino acids. V dropped 5 bases and J dropped 7 bases, with 12 bases sitting between them. In nucleotides, the CDR3 is TGTGCCAGTAGTGTCGGAGCTTCTAATGAGCAGTTCTTC. Translating it yields CASSVGASNEQFF.

The rearrangement links TRBV30 to TRBJ2-7; perhaps TRBD2 as D (5 bases). The CDR3 loop spans 13 amino acids. The germline CDR1 and CDR2 sequences are GTSNPN and SVGIG (reference sequence). Trimming stripped 0 bases from V and 3 bases from J, with 9 bases between. Here the CDR3 reads CAWSVSAGYEQYF. The CDR3 bases are TGTGCCTGGAGTGTATCGGCGGGCTACGAGCAGTACTTC.

This clone was recorded once. J is TRBJ2-7 and V is TRBV19; D possibly matches TRBD1 or TRBD2 (5 bases each). The V end was cut by 5 bases, the J end by 3 bases, with 14 bases between. Germline V gene data show CDR1 as LNHDA and CDR2 as SQIVND (reference sequence). The CDR3 is 14 residues long. The CDR3 is CASSASGTSYEQYF. DNA for the CDR3: TGTGCCAGTAGTGCCTCCGGGACGAGCTACGAGCAGTACTTC.

This clone has a handful of counts. This sequence joins TRBV6-6 and TRBJ1-1; D remains unclear. The ends were cut back, 5 bases at V and 7 bases at J, with 8 bases in the middle. The CDR3 length is 11 residues. The germline CDR1 and CDR2 sequences are MNHNY and SVGAGI (reference sequence). The CDR3 DNA sequence: TGTGCCAGCAGTCTACAGAATGAAGCTTTCTTT. Translation gives CASSLQNEAFF.

The V gene is TRBV15, the J gene TRBJ2-3; D may correspond to TRBD1 or TRBD2 (6 bases each). Germline assignment: CDR1 LNHNV and CDR2 YYDKDF (reference sequence). The V end was cut by 5 bases, the J end by 4 bases, with 16 bases between. The CDR3 runs to 15 residues. The CDR3 DNA sequence: TGTGCCACCAGCCCTACTAGAGGGGGGTCAGATACGCAGTATTTT. Its protein is CATSPTRGGSDTQYF.

The sample holds a few counts of this clone. This chain connects TRBV15 to TRBJ2-6; D not certain. Germline values: CDR1 LNHNV, CDR2 YYDKDF (reference sequence). Trimming pared 2 bases from V and 0 bases from J, leaving 8 bases between. CDR3 size: 16 residues. This chain's CDR3 is CATSRSASSGANVLTF. The CDR3 nucleotides are TGTGCCACCAGCAGATCAGCGAGCTCTGGGGCCAACGTCCTGACTTTC.

The V and J genes are TRBV9 and TRBJ1-2, with TRBD1 matching 7 bases. The CDR3 sequence is 15 residues long. Germline V gene data show CDR1 as SGDLS and CDR2 as YYNGEE. V lost 6 bases and J lost 8; bases outside the gene matches: 16. The CDR3 spells CASTRSDREVLGYTF. The CDR3 nucleotides are TGTGCCAGCACCCGTAGTGACAGGGAGGTATTAGGCTACACCTTC.

This chain connects TRBV5-1 to TRBJ2-3; D call uncertain. Germline lookup yields CDR1 SGHRS and CDR2 YFSETQ. The CDR3 loop spans 15 amino acids. V dropped 5 bases and J dropped 0 bases, with 13 bases sitting between them. For the CDR3, the DNA is TGCGCCAGCAGTAAATCCCAACCGAGCACAGATACGCAGTATTTT. Translation: CASSKSQPSTDTQYF.

This chain joins TRBV6-5 and TRBJ1-5; D gene uncertain. This CDR3 has 15 residues. The V and J ends lost 5 bases and 2 bases respectively, with 13 bases between them. Germline V gives CDR1 MNHEY, CDR2 SVGAGI. DNA for the CDR3: TGTGCCAGCAGTAGGACGAACGGGGGCAATCAGCCCCAGCATTTT. This gives the protein CASSRTNGGNQPQHF.

The gene calls are TRBV7-3 and TRBJ2-4, with 7 bases matching TRBD2. In germline, CDR1 is SGHTA, CDR2 FQGTGA. V trimming: 8 bases; J trimming: 5 bases; junction bases outside the gene matches: 6. This CDR3 has 13 residues. DNA of the CDR3: TGTGCCAGCGGATATAGCGGGCAAAACATTCAGTACTTC. Its translation is CASGYSGQNIQYF.

This clone was recorded a few times. This CDR3 is CASSQEISSGGVREQFF. In DNA, the CDR3 is TGTGCCAGCAGCCAAGAGATCTCGAGCGGGGGGGTACGGGAGCAGTTCTTC. V gene TRBV4-2 combines with J gene TRBJ2-1; 10 nucleotides align to TRBD2. The CDR3 totals 17 residues. J gave up 10 bases and V 0 bases, and 12 bases lay outside the gene matches. Germline V gene sequence: CDR1 LGHNA, CDR2 YNFKEQ.

The chain combines TRBV6-1 with TRBJ1-5; D is uncertain. CDR3 size: 13 residues. V was trimmed by 7 bases and J by 5 bases, leaving 12 bases between them. Germline-derived CDR1 and CDR2 are MNHNS and SASEGT. The CDR3, as DNA: TGTGCCAGCACTTACATCCATCATCAGCCCCAGCATTTT. Translating gives CASTYIHHQPQHF.

The rearrangement joins TRBV7-9 to TRBJ2-7; TRBD1 matches 7 bases. The CDR3 has 14 amino acids. Germline assignment: CDR1 SEHNR and CDR2 FQNEAQ (reference sequence). Trimming at V came to 5 bases and at J to 4 bases, leaving 8 bases not matched to a gene. In nucleotides, the CDR3 is TGTGCCAGCAGCCAATCTGACAGGGCGTACGAGCAGTACTTC. It encodes CASSQSDRAYEQYF.

The V gene is TRBV13, the J gene TRBJ1-2; D remains unclear. From germline, CDR1 is PRHDT and CDR2 FYEKMQ (reference sequence). The CDR3 is 11 amino acids. The V and J ends lost 2 bases and 8 bases respectively, with 6 bases between them. The CDR3 loop is CASSLPLGYTF. The CDR3 region has the DNA TGTGCCAGCAGCTTACCCTTGGGCTACACCTTC.

The chain is built from TRBV19 and TRBJ1-1, with D uncertain. The CDR3 is 12 amino acids. Germline CDR1 is LNHDA and CDR2 is SQIVND (reference sequence). V was clipped by 7 bases and J by 3 bases, with 9 bases between them. CDR3 sequence (DNA): TGTGCCAGTAACGACCCGGACACTGAAGCTTTCTTT. Residues: CASNDPDTEAFF.

The rearrangement uses TRBV7-9 and TRBJ2-7; D is possibly TRBD2 (5 bases). This CDR3 has 12 residues. The ends were cut back, 4 bases at V and 4 bases at J, with 8 bases in the middle. Germline V CDR1 and CDR2: SEHNR, FQNEAQ (reference sequence). The DNA of the CDR3 is TGTGCCAGCAGCTCGGGGATATACGAGCAGTACTTC. This translates into CASSSGIYEQYF.